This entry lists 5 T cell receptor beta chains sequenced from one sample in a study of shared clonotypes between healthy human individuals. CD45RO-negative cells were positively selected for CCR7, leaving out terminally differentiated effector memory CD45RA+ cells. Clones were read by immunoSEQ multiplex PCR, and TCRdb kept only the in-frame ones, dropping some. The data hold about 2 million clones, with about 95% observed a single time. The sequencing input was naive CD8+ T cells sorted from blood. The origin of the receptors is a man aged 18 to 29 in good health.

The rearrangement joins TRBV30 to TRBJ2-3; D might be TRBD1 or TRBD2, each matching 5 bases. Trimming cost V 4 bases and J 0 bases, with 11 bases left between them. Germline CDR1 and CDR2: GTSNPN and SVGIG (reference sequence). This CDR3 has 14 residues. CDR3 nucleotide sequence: TGTGCCTGGAATTGGGGACCTAGCACAGATACGCAGTATTTT. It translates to CAWNWGPSTDTQYF.

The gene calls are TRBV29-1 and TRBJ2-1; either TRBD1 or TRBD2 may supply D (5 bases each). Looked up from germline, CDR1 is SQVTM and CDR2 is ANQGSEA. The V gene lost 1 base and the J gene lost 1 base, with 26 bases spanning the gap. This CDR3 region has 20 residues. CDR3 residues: CSVEGVRPDTGTLSYNEQFF. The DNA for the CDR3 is TGCAGCGTTGAAGGGGTTAGGCCTGACACCGGGACCCTTTCCTACAATGAGCAGTTCTTC.

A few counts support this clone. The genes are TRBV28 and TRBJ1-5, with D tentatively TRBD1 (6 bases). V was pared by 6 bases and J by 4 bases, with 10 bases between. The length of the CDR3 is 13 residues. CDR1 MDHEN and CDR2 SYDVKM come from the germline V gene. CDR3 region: CASSGTPNQPQHF. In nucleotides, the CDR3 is TGTGCCAGCAGCGGGACACCGAATCAGCCCCAGCATTTT.

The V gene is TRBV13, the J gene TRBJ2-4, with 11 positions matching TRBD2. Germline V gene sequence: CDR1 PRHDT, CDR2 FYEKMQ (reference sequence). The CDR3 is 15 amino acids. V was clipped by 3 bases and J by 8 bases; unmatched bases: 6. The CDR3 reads CASSFLAGGPDIQYF. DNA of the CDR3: TGTGCCAGCAGCTTCTTAGCGGGGGGGCCGGACATTCAGTACTTC.

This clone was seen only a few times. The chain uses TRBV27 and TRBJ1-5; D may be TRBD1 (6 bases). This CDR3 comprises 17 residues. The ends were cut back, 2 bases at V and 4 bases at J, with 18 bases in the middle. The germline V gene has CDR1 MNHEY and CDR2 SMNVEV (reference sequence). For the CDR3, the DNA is TGTGCCAGCAGTTTAGGGCCAGGGGCCGCTGGGAATCAGCCCCAGCATTTT. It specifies CASSLGPGAAGNQPQHF.